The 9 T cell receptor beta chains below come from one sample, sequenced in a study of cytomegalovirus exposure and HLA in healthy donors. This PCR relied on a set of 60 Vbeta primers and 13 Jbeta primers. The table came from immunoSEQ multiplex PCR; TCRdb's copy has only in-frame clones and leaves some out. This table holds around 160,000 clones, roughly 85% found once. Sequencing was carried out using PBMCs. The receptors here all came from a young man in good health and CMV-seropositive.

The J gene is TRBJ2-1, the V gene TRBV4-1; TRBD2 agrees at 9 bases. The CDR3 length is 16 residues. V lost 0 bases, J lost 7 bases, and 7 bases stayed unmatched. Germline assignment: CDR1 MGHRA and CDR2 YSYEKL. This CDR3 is CASSQEFAGGRNEQFF. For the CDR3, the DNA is TGCGCCAGCAGCCAAGAATTTGCGGGGGGGCGGAATGAGCAGTTCTTC.

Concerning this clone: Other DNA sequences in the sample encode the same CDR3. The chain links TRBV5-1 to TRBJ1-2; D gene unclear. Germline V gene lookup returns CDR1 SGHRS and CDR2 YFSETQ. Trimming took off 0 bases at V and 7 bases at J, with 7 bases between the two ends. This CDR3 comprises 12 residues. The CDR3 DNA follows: TGCGCCAGCAGCTTGGATCGCGGTGGCTACACCTTC. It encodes CASSLDRGGYTF.

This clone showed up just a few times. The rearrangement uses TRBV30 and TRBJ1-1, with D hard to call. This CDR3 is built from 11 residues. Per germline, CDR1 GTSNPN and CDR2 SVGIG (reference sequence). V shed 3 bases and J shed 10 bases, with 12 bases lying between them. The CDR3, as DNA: TGTGCCTGGAGCACGGGGAGTGGAGCTTTCTTT. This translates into CAWSTGSGAFF.

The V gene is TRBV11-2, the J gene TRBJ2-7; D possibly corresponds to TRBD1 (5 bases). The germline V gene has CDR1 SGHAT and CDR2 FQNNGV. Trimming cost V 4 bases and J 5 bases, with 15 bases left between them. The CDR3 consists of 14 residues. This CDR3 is CASSSLRTSHEQYF. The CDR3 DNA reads TGTGCCAGCAGCTCCCTCAGGACATCCCACGAGCAGTACTTC. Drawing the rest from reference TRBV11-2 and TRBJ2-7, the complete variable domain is EAGVAQSPRYKIIEKRQSVAFWCNPISGHATLYWYQQILGQGPKLLIQFQNNGVVDDSQLPKDRFSAERLKGVDSTLKIQPAKLEDSAVYLCASSSLRTSHEQYFGPGTRLTVT.

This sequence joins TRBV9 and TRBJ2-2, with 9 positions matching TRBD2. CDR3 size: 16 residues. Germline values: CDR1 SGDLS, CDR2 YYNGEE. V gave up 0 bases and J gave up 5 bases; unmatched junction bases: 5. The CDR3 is CASSVGGGARTGELFF. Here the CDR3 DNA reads TGTGCCAGCAGCGTAGGCGGGGGGGCAAGGACCGGGGAGCTGTTTTTT.

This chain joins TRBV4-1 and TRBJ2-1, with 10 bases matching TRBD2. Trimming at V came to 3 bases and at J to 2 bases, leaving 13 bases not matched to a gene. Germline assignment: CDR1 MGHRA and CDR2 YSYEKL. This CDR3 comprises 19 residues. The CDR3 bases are TGCGCCAGCAGCCACGTCCTTCCTAGCGGGGGTTATCCCTACAATGAGCAGTTCTTC. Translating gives CASSHVLPSGGYPYNEQFF.

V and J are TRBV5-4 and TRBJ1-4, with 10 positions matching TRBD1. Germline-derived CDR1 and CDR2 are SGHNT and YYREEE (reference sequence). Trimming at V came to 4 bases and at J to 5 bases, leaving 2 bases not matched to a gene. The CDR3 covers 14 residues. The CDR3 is CASSGTGVNEKLFF. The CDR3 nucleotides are TGTGCCAGCAGCGGGACAGGGGTAAATGAAAAACTGTTTTTT. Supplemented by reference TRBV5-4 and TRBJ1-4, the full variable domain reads ETGVTQSPTHLIKTRGQQVTLRCSSQSGHNTVSWYQQALGQGPQFIFQYYREEENGRGNFPPRFSGLQFPNYSSELNVNALELDDSALYLCASSGTGVNEKLFFGSGTQLSVL.

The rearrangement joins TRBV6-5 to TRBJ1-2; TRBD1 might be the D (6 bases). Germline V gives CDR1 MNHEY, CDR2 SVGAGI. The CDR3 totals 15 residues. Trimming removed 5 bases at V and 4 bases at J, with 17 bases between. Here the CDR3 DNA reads TGTGCCAGCAGTCCGATAGGGGGAAGTACCTATGGCTACACCTTC. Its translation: CASSPIGGSTYGYTF.

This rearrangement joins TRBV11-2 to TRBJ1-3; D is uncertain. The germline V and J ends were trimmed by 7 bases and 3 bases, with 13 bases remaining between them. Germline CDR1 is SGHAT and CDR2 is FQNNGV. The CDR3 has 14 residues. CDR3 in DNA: TGTGCCAGCACCTATAGCTCACTTGGAAACACCATATATTTT. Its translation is CASTYSSLGNTIYF.